Here is one T cell receptor (beta chain) with its context. Antigen specificity is unknown. The data were obtained in a study of shared clonotypes between healthy human individuals. Looking at the study overall: A few men and a couple of women, aged 18 to 49, were donors.

The CDR3 spans 13 residues. Trimming left V 7 bases short and J 2 bases short, with 11 bases between. Looked up from germline, CDR1 is MDHEN and CDR2 is SYDVKM. This was a deep-level run. Produced via immunoSEQ multiplex PCR; TCRdb's table is partial and in-frame only. The top ten hold approximately 1.1% of the sample, which has over a million clones, roughly 96% seen once. Broader study findings: A handful of donors held around 5% of naive CD4 clonotypes in common. Among non-shared clonotypes, generation probabilities were lower than among those shared by all four donors.

The sequenced sample consisted of naive CD4+ T cells sorted from blood. Indicated subset: CD45RA+ positively selected. The chain links TRBV28 to TRBJ2-5, with TRBD2 as a possible D gene (5 bases). This TCR was recovered from a man aged 25 to 45 in good health. CDR3 sequence reads: CASTQTGQETQYF. The CDR3 DNA follows: TGTGCCAGCACTCAGACGGGACAAGAGACCCAGTACTTC.